This is a list of T cell receptor beta chains from one sample in a study of vaccination effects on CD4 cells after COVID-19. No antigen has been assigned to these receptors. Here immunoSEQ multiplex PCR was the method, and the copy in TCRdb shows in-frame clones only, minus some. Among some 29,000 clones listed, roughly 74% were seen once. The specimen was CD4+ T cells from PBMCs cultured with HCoV-OC43 spike peptides, collected after COVID-19 vaccination. The receptors were sampled from a human donor who received a COVID-19 vaccine. Each CDR3 is given with its conserved first and last residue. A D gene is named only where the DNA matches it firmly.

j_call d_call v_call cdr3_aa
TRBJ2-7 . TRBV29-1 CSVRQASREQYF
TRBJ1-2 . TRBV6-1 CASSEELGGYTF
TRBJ1-3 TRBD1 TRBV5-1 CASSGQQGWGNTIYF
TRBJ2-7 . TRBV7-9 CASSLALGFQHEQYF
TRBJ2-7 . TRBV18 CASSTISRGQIDEQYF
TRBJ2-1 TRBD2 TRBV5-1 CASSHQTSGIYNEQFF
TRBJ2-1 TRBD2 TRBV5-4 CASSLDSGGTNEQFF
TRBJ1-2 . TRBV10-2 CAIRETGNNYGYTF
TRBJ1-1 . TRBV29-1 CSVDMRGWTEAFF
TRBJ1-1 . TRBV11-2 CASSLDQNTEAFF
TRBJ2-1 . TRBV7-2 CASSLGGGLGYEQFF
TRBJ2-7 . TRBV4-1 CASSQDSDEQYF
TRBJ2-1 . TRBV6-2/TRBV6-3 CASSILTEFWVRVDSYNEQFF
TRBJ1-5 . TRBV5-1 CASSLDNSNQPQHF
TRBJ1-2 TRBD1 TRBV5-1 CASSQMDRGLFGYTF
TRBJ1-2 . TRBV5-1 CASSLRTVPGDGYTF
TRBJ2-1 . TRBV11-1 CASSGLGRGGYNEQFF
TRBJ2-3 . TRBV5-1 CASSLEFSTDTQYF
TRBJ2-6 . TRBV19 CASAPRAKGSGANVLTF
TRBJ2-2 TRBD1 TRBV7-2 CASSLWAGGTGELFF
TRBJ2-1 TRBD2 TRBV6-2/TRBV6-3 CASRYTSGRASSYNEQFF
TRBJ2-5 . TRBV7-6 CASSPTGVGGETQYF
TRBJ2-2 TRBD1 TRBV4-1 CASSQPGQGKRELFF
TRBJ1-6 . TRBV3-1/TRBV3-2 CASSQETGGYNSPLHF
TRBJ2-1 . TRBV19 CASSIRAGQYNEQFF
TRBJ1-1 TRBD1 TRBV6-2/TRBV6-3 CASSTGGPTAFF
TRBJ2-1 . TRBV19 CASSTQGDGINEQFF
TRBJ2-3 . TRBV19 CASSIDRLGAGRSTDTQYF
TRBJ1-2 . TRBV18 CASSPGDGYTF
TRBJ1-1 . TRBV10-3 CAISGGVKNTEAFF
TRBJ1-1 TRBD1 TRBV14 CASSSRTGEAFF